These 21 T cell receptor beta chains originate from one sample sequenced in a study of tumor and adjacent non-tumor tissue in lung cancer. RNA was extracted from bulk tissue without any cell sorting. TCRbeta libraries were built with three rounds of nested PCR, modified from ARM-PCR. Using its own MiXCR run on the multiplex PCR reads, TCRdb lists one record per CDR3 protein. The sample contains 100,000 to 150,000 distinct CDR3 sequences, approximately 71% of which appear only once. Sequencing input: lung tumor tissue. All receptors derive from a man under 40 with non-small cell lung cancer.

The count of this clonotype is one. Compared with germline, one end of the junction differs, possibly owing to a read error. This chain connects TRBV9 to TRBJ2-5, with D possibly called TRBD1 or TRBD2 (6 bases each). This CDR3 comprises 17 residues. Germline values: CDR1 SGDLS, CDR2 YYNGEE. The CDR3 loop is CASSGDGGRVDQETQYF. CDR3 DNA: TGTGCAAGCAGTGGGGATGGGGGGCGCGTTGATCAAGAGACCCAGTACTTC.

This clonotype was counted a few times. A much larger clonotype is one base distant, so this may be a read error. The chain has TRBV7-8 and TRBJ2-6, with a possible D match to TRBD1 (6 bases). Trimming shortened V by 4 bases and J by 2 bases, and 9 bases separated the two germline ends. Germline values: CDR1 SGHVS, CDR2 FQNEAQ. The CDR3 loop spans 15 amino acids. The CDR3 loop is CASSSGHAGANVLTF. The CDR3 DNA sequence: TGTGCCAGCAGCTCGGGACATGCTGGGGCCAACGTCCTGACTTTC.

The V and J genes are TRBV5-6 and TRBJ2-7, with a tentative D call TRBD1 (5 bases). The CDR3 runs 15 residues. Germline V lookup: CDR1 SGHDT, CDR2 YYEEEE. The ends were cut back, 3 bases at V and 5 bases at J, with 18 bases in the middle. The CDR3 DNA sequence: TGTGCCAGCAGCTCCCCTAGGACATACGGCCACGAGCAGTACTTC. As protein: CASSSPRTYGHEQYF. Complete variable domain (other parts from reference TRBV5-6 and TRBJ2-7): DAGVTQSPTHLIKTRGQQVTLRCSPKSGHDTVSWYQQALGQGPQFIFQYYEEEERQRGNFPDRFSGHQFPNYSSELNVNALLLGDSALYLCASSSPRTYGHEQYFGPGTRLTVT.

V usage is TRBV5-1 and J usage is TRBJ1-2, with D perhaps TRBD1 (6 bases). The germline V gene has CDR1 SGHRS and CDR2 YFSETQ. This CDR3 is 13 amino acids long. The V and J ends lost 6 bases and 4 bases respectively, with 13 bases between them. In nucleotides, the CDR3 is TGCGCCAGCAACCAGGGGACCTTCTATGGCTACACCTTC. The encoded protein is CASNQGTFYGYTF.

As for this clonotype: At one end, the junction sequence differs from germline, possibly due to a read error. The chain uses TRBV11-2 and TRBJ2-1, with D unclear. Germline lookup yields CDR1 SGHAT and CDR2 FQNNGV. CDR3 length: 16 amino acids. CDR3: CASSLYAMASYNEQFF. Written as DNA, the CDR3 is TGTGCTAGCAGTTTATATGCTATGGCGTCCTACAATGAACAGTTCTTC. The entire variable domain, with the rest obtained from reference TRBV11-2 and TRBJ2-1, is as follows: EAGVAQSPRYKIIEKRQSVAFWCNPISGHATLYWYQQILGQGPKLLIQFQNNGVVDDSQLPKDRFSAERLKGVDSTLKIQPAKLEDSAVYLCASSLYAMASYNEQFFGPGTRLTVL.

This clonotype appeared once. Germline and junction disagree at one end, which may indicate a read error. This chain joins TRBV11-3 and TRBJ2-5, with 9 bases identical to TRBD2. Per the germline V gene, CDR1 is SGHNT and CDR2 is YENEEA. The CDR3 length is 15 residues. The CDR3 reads CASILDAGGQETQYF. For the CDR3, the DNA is TGTGCCAGCATCTTAGATGCGGGAGGGCAAGAGACCCAGTACTTT.

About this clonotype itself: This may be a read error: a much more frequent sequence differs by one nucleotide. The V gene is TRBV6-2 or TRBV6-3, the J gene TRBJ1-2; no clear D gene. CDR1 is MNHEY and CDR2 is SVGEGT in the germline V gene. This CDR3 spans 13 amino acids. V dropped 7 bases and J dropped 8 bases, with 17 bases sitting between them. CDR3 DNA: TGTGCCAGCAACAAAATGAGGGTTCTCGGCTACACCTTC. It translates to CASNKMRVLGYTF.

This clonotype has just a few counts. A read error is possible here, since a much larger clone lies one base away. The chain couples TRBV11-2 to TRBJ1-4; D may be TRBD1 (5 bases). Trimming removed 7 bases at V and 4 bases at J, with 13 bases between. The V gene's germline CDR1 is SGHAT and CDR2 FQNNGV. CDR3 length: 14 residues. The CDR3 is CASKFGTLNEKLFF. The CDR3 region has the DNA TGTGCCAGCAAGTTCGGGACCCTTAATGAAAAACTGTTTTTT.

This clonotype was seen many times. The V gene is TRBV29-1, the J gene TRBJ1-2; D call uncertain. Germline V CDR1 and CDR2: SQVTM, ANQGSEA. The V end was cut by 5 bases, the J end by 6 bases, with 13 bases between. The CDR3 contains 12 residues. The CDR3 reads CSVLKFLDGYTF. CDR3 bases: TGCAGCGTTTTAAAATTTCTCGATGGCTACACCTTC.

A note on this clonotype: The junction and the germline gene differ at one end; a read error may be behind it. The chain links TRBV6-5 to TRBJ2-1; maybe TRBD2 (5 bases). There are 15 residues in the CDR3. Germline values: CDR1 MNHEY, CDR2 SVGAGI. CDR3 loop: CASSYDGNSYNEQFF. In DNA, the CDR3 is TGTGCCAGCAGTTACGACGGGAACTCCTACAATGAGCAATTCTTC.

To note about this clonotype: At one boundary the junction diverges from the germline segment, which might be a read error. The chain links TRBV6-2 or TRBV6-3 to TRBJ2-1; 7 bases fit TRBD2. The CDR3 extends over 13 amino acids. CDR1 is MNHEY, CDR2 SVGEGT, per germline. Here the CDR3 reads CAYYRSGANGQFF. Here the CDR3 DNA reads TGTGCCTACTACCGCAGCGGGGCCAATGGGCAGTTCTTC.

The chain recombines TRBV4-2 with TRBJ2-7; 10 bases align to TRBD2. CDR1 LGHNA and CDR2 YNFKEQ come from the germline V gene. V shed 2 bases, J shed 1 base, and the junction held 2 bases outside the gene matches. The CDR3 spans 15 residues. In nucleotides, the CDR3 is TGTGCCAGCAGCCAAACTAGCGGGACATCCTACGAGCAGTACTTC. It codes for CASSQTSGTSYEQYF.

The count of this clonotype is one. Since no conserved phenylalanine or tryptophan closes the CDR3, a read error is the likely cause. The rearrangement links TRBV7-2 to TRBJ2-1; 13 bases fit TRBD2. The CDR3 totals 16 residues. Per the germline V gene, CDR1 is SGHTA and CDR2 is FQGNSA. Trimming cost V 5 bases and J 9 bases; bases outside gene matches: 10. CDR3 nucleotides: TGTGCCAGCAGCAAATCGGGACTAGCGGGGTCGGGTGAGCAGTTCTCC. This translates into CASSKSGLAGSGEQFS.

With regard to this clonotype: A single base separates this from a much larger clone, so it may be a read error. The CDR3 sequence is CNVLNEKLFF. The CDR3 nucleotides read TGCAACGTCTTGAATGAAAAACTGTTTTTT. The genes are TRBV29-1 and TRBJ1-4, with unresolved D. The CDR3 loop spans 10 amino acids. CDR1 and CDR2 (germline): SQVTM, ANQGSEA.

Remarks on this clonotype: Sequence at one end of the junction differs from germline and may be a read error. CDR3: CVSSGQAGGEWKKLFF. CDR3 DNA: TGTGTCAGCAGCGGACAGGCAGGGGGAGAATGGAAAAAACTGTTTTTT. This chain links TRBV28 with TRBJ1-4; TRBD1 aligns across 7 bases. CDR1 is MDHEN, CDR2 SYDVKM, per germline. The CDR3 loop spans 16 amino acids.

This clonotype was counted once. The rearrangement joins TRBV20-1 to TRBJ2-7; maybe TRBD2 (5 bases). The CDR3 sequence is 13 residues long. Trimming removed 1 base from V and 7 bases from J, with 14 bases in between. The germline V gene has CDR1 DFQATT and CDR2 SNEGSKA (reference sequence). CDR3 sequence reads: CSARGAALAEQYF. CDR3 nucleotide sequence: TGCAGTGCTAGAGGAGCGGCCCTGGCAGAGCAGTACTTC.

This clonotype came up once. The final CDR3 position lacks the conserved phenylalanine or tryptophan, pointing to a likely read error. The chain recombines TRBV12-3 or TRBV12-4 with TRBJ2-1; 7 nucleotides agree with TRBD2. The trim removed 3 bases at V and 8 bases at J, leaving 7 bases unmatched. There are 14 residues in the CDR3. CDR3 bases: TGTGCCAGCAGTTTGGTAGGCGGGAGAGATGAGCAGTTCTCC. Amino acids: CASSLVGGRDEQFS.

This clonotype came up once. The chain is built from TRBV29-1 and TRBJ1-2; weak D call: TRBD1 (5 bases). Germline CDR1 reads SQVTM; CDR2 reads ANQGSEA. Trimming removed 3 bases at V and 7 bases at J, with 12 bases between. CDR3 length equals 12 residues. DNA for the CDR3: TGCAGCGTTGATGGGGCCGGCGGTGGCTACACCTTC. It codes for CSVDGAGGGYTF.

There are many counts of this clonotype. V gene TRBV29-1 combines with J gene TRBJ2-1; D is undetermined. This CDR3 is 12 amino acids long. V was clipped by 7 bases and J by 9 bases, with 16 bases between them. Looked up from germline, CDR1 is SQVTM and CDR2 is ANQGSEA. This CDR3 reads CSGGVNGREQFF. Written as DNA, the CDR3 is TGCAGCGGTGGGGTTAACGGTCGTGAGCAGTTCTTC.

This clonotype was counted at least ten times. The CDR3 DNA reads as TGTGCCACCTCGGACAGGGCTATCACAGATACGCAGTATTTT. Translation: CATSDRAITDTQYF. The chain employs TRBV10-3 and TRBJ2-3, with 8 bases matching TRBD1. CDR3 length: 14 amino acids. Losses at the gene ends were 10 bases for V and 2 bases for J; bases not matched to a gene: 8. CDR1 and CDR2 (germline): ENHRY, SYGVKD.

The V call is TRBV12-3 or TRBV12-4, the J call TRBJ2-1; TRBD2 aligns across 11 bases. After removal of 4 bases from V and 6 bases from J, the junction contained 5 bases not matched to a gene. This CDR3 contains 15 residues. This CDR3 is CASSSGTSGFNEQFF. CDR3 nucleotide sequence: TGTGCCAGCAGTTCGGGGACTAGCGGATTCAATGAGCAGTTCTTC.